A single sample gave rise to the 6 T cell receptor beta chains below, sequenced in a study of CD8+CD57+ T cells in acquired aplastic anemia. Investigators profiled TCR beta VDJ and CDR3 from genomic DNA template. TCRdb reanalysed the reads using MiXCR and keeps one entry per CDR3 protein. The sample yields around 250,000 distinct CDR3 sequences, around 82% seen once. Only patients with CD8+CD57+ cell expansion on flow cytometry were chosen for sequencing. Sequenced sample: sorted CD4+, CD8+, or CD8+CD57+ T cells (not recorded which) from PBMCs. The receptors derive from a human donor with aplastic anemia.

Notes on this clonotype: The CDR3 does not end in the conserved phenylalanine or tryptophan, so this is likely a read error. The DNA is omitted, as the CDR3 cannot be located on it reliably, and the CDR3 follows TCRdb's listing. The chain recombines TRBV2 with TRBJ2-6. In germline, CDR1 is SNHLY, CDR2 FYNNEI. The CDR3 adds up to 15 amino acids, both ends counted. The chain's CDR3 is CASADGGTGAQVLAL.

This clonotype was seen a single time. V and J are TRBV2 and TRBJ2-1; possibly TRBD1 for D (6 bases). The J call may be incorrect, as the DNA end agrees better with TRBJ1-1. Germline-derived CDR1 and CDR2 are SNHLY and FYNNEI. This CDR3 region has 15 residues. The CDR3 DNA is TGTGCCAGCAGTGGGACTAGGGGGACGAACACTGAAGCTTTCTTT. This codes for CASSGTRGTNTEAFF.

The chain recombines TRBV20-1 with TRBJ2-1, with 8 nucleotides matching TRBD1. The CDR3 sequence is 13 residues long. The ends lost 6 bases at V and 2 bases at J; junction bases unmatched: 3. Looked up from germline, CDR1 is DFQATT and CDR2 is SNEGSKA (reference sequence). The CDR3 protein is CSAGQGAYNEQFF. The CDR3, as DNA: TGCAGTGCAGGACAGGGCGCCTACAATGAGCAGTTCTTC.

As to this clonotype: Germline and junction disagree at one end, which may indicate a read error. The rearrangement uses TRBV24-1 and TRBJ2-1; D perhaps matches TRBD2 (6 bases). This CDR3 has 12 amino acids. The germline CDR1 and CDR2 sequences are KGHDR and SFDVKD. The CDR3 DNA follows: TGTGCCACCAGTGGGGCGGGGAAAGAGCAGGACTTC. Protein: CATSGAGKEQDF.

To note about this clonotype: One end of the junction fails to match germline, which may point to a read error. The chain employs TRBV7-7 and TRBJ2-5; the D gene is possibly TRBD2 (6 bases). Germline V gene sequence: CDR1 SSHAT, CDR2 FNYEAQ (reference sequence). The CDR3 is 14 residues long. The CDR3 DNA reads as TGTGCCGTTATTGGCGGGGCGGAGACCGAGTACTTCGGGTTC. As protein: CAVIGGAETEYFGF.

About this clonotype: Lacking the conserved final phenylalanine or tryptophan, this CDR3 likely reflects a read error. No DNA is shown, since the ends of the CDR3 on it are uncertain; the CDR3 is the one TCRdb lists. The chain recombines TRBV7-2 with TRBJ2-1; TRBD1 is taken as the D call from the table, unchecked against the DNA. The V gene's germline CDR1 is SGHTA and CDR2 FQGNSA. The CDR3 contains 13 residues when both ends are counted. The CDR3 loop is CASSLDLTFGAGS.